Shown below are 2 T cell receptor beta chains from a single sample sequenced in a study of blood T cell repertoires in COVID-19. Only in-frame clones appear in the TCRdb table, and some are missing; sequencing was by immunoSEQ multiplex PCR. The sample includes about 150,000 clones, approximately 80% of them seen just once. Sequences were obtained from peripheral blood. The receptors here all came from a woman aged 55-70 years with acute or convalescent COVID-19.

This chain connects TRBV12-3 or TRBV12-4 to TRBJ1-5, with TRBD1 as a possible D gene (6 bases). V shed 3 bases and J shed 5 bases, with 8 bases lying between them. The CDR3 is made up of 13 amino acids. CDR3 sequence: CASSFRTDQPQHF. The DNA of the CDR3 is TGTGCCAGCAGTTTCAGGACAGATCAGCCCCAGCATTTT.

This clone has a count of ten or more. The chain's CDR3 is CASSLGTGGPSGNTIYF. CDR3 coding DNA: TGTGCCAGCTCACTCGGGACAGGTGGGCCCTCTGGAAACACCATATATTTT. This chain connects TRBV18 to TRBJ1-3; 8 bases match TRBD1. CDR1 is KGHSH, CDR2 LQKENI, per germline. The CDR3 spans 17 residues. The V and J ends lost 4 bases and 0 bases, in that order; junction bases with no gene match: 8.